This T cell receptor beta chain emerged from a study of Ad26.COV2.S vaccination and SARS-CoV-2 variants. The wider study: Donor was in the COV1001 Ad26.COV2.S trial arm. Once or twice, 56 days apart, Ad26.COV2.S was delivered intramuscularly.

Repertoires were generated with immunoSEQ multiplex PCR, while TCRdb's copy carries only in-frame clones and drops some. The data contain around 320,000 clones, about 82% of them seen just once; the ten biggest clones take up approximately 2%. Described treatment: approximately 18 received Ad26.COV2.S at low or high dose, single or two shots; several received placebo; per-sample allocation not given. Sampling was performed 63 days after the first vaccine or placebo injection. Donor was an adult aged 18-55 years in Boston. Expressing Wuhan-strain SARS-CoV-2 spike, an Ad26 vector served as the vaccine. Trimming shortened V by 2 bases and J by 2 bases, and 15 bases separated the two germline ends. The germline gives CDR1 LNHDA, CDR2 SQIVND (reference sequence). The CDR3 runs 16 residues.

The rearrangement uses TRBV19 and TRBJ1-2; D is ambiguous. This clonotype was obtained from a person aged 18 to 59 who received the Ad26.COV2.S COVID-19 vaccine or a placebo. This sample comprised peripheral blood, obtained in a trial of Ad26.COV2.S vaccine versus placebo. In nucleotides, the CDR3 is TGTGCCAGTAGTATAAGGTTCCCTCCGGGGAACTATGGCTACACCTTC. Amino acids: CASSIRFPPGNYGYTF.